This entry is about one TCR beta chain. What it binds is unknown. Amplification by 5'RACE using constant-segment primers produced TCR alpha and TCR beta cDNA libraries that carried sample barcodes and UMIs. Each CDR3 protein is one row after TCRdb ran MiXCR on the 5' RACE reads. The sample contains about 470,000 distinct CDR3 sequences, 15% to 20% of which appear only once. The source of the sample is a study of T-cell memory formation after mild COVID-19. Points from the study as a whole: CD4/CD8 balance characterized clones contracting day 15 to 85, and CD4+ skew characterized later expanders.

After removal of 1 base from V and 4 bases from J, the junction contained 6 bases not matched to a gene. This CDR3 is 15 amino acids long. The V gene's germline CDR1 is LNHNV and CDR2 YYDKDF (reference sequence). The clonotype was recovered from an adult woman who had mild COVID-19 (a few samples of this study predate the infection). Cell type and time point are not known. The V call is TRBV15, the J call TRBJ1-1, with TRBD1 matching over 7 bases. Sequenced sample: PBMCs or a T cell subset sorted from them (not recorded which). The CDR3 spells CATSRVLSGGTEAFF. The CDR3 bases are TGTGCCACCAGCAGAGTGCTTTCAGGGGGCACTGAAGCTTTCTTT.